This T cell receptor beta chain originates from a study of identical twins. Regarding this clonotype: Its matching antigen is unknown.

It was template switching that added a universal primer site, and there were unique molecular identifiers on the cDNA. Using its own MiXCR run on the 5' RACE reads, TCRdb lists one record per CDR3 protein. The sample includes 690,000 or so distinct CDR3 sequences, roughly 6% of them seen just once. Study conclusions and caveats: The study drew conclusions from cross-sectional statistical analysis, not from following the same donors. Fewer insertions were carried by abundant cord blood beta clonotypes, but none was seen in memory repertoires. Those out-of-frame alpha sequences shared by twins showed an excess of low generation probability.

V lost 4 bases and J lost 3, with 16 bases in between. The germline gives CDR1 SEHNR, CDR2 FQNEAQ (reference sequence). This CDR3 region has 15 residues. The rearrangement links TRBV7-9 to TRBJ2-7; perhaps TRBD2 as D (5 bases). This sequence originates from a man between 18 and 35 years old in good health. Sequencing was done on a sample of naive T cells sorted from blood. This CDR3 reads CASSSRDGMIYEQYV. DNA for the CDR3: TGTGCCAGCAGCTCCCGGGATGGGATGATCTACGAGCAGTACGTC.